This TCR beta chain is from a study of OX40 agonist ivuxolimab in advanced cancers. Study-level background: The mean age was approximately 56 years, ranging from about 23 to 79, with 82.7% of participants male. Study results and caveats: More expanded clones were seen, on average, in CD8+ T cells than in CD4+.

This clone came up a few times. What it binds is not known. V was trimmed by 4 bases and J by 0 bases, leaving 9 bases between them. The germline gives CDR1 MNHEY, CDR2 SVGAGI. The CDR3 has 14 amino acids. Generated by immunoSEQ multiplex PCR, the TCRdb table keeps only in-frame clones and is missing some. The table lists tens of thousands of clones, over 80% of them singletons. This specimen was CD4+ or CD8+ T cells sorted from blood, taken in a trial of the OX40 agonist ivuxolimab. The sequence derives from an adult with an advanced solid tumor such as melanoma, head and neck, liver or kidney cancer. V gene TRBV6-5 combines with J gene TRBJ1-1, with D unresolved. CDR3 in amino acids: CASSFQVMNTEAFF. Here the CDR3 DNA reads TGTGCCAGCAGTTTCCAGGTTATGAACACTGAAGCTTTCTTT.